A single sample gave rise to the 23 T cell receptor beta chains below, sequenced in a study of T cell repertoires in cytomegalovirus infection. Antigen specificity for these receptors is unknown. TCRdb reprocessed the reads via MiXCR and lists one record per CDR3 protein. The table has approximately 590,000 distinct CDR3 sequences, approximately 40% seen once. The sample here was cultured PBMCs, taken from culture after CMV antigen stimulation. The receptor set was obtained from a human donor in good health (CMV status not recorded). Some clones in this sample may be carry-over from other donors' samples.

The chain links TRBV4-1 to TRBJ1-6, with 10 nucleotides matching TRBD1. The CDR3 has 17 residues. The germline CDR1 and CDR2 sequences are MGHRA and YSYEKL. With V trimmed by 0 bases and J by 9 bases, 8 bases remained unmatched. CDR3 sequence: CASSQDGTGAFGSPLHF. The CDR3 DNA sequence: TGCGCCAGCAGCCAAGACGGGACAGGGGCATTCGGTTCACCCCTCCACTTT.

This chain joins TRBV27 and TRBJ1-1; 9 nucleotides align to TRBD1. CDR1 MNHEY and CDR2 SMNVEV come from the germline V gene (reference sequence). Losses at the gene ends were 4 bases for V and 6 bases for J; bases not matched to a gene: 6. This CDR3 has 14 amino acids. CDR3 protein: CASSWGQGAAEAFF. The CDR3 DNA follows: TGTGCCAGCAGTTGGGGACAGGGTGCAGCTGAAGCTTTCTTT.

Only a few counts were recorded for this clonotype. The V gene is TRBV6-8, the J gene TRBJ2-5, with D unresolved. Germline V CDR1 and CDR2: MNHGY, SAAAGT. CDR3 length: 10 amino acids. V was clipped by 6 bases and J by 7 bases, with 6 bases between them. The CDR3 nucleotides read TGTGCCAGCAGCTGCGGGACCCAGTACTTC. Translated: CASSCGTQYF.

This clonotype has a handful of counts. The CDR3, as DNA: TGTGCCAGCAGTTTAACTAAGACGGGAGGCTACACCTTC. Its translation is CASSLTKTGGYTF. The chain recombines TRBV12-3 or TRBV12-4 with TRBJ1-2; D is unresolved. The CDR3 has 13 amino acids. The germline V and J ends were trimmed by 2 bases and 8 bases, with 12 bases remaining between them.

This clonotype occurred a few times. The chain has TRBV2 and TRBJ2-1, with 7 bases fitting TRBD2. CDR3 length: 15 residues. V gave up 3 bases and J gave up 8 bases; unmatched junction bases: 10. Germline V gene sequence: CDR1 SNHLY, CDR2 FYNNEI. This CDR3 reads CASSDGGSRLYEQFF. Written as DNA, the CDR3 is TGTGCCAGCAGTGACGGCGGGAGTAGGCTTTATGAGCAGTTCTTC. Variable domain in full (rest from reference TRBV2 and TRBJ2-1): EPEVTQTPSHQVTQMGQEVILRCVPISNHLYFYWYRQILGQKVEFLVSFYNNEISEKSEIFDDQFSVERPDGSNFTLKIRSTKLEDSAMYFCASSDGGSRLYEQFFGPGTRLTVL.

The table lists this clonotype with a few counts. CDR3 nucleotides: TGTGCCAGCAGCTTAGGGGCGACTACAGATACGCAGTATTTT. Amino acids: CASSLGATTDTQYF. This chain links TRBV7-6 with TRBJ2-3; D is unclear. Trimming left V 1 base short and J 3 bases short, with 8 bases between. Germline CDR1 SGHVS, CDR2 FNYEAQ. CDR3 size: 14 residues. The entire variable domain, with the rest obtained from reference TRBV7-6 and TRBJ2-3, is as follows: GAGVSQSPRYKVTKRGQDVALRCDPISGHVSLYWYRQALGQGPEFLTYFNYEAQQDKSGLPNDRFSAERPEGSISTLTIQRTEQRDSAMYRCASSLGATTDTQYFGPGTRLTVL.

This sequence joins TRBV2 and TRBJ2-1; TRBD1 aligns across 7 bases. The V and J ends lost 10 bases and 8 bases, in that order; junction bases with no gene match: 14. Germline-derived CDR1 and CDR2 are SNHLY and FYNNEI. The CDR3 is 14 amino acids. The CDR3 DNA reads TGTGCCACCCCAGGGGGTGAGGATCGATATGAGCAGTTCTTC. Amino acids: CATPGGEDRYEQFF.

The chain links TRBV10-3 to TRBJ2-7; D call uncertain. V was trimmed by 0 bases and J by 4 bases, leaving 7 bases between them. The CDR3 is 13 residues long. Per the germline V gene, CDR1 is ENHRY and CDR2 is SYGVKD. The CDR3 loop reads CAISESYPYEQYF. The CDR3 DNA reads TGTGCCATCAGTGAGTCGTATCCATACGAGCAGTACTTC.

This clonotype was seen many times. The rearrangement joins TRBV7-6 to TRBJ2-2; TRBD2 matches at 14 bases. Germline V gene sequence: CDR1 SGHVS, CDR2 FNYEAQ. This CDR3 contains 18 residues. V gave up 3 bases and J gave up 6 bases; unmatched junction bases: 9. CDR3 coding DNA: TGTGCCAGCAGCTTCCGACTAGCGGGAGGGCCGGTTTCCGGGGAGCTGTTTTTT. As protein: CASSFRLAGGPVSGELFF.

As concerns this clonotype: The CDR3 does not close with the conserved phenylalanine or tryptophan, likely indicating a read error. V is TRBV7-2 and J is TRBJ2-1; 10 nucleotides line up with TRBD1. V lost 5 bases and J lost 6; bases outside the gene matches: 10. The CDR3 is 16 amino acids. The germline V gene has CDR1 SGHTA and CDR2 FQGNSA. The CDR3 sequence: CASSPRGDRGSNEQFS. As DNA, the CDR3 is TGTGCCAGCAGCCCCAGAGGGGACAGGGGATCCAATGAGCAGTTCTCC.

V and J are TRBV29-1 and TRBJ1-2; D is possibly TRBD1 (6 bases). The CDR3 spans 12 residues. Germline V gene lookup returns CDR1 SQVTM and CDR2 ANQGSEA. Trimming left V 4 bases short and J 8 bases short, with 14 bases between. The CDR3 region is CSVARQGQGYTF. As DNA, the CDR3 is TGCAGCGTTGCCAGGCAGGGGCAAGGCTACACCTTC.

V and J are TRBV7-4 and TRBJ2-5, with 9 bases matching TRBD1. CDR1 is SGHVT, CDR2 SQSDAQ, per germline. This CDR3 is 12 amino acids long. V was pared by 7 bases and J by 9 bases, with 6 bases of the junction left unmatched. CDR3 in amino acids: CASTGQGAPQYF. CDR3 coding DNA: TGTGCCAGCACGGGACAGGGCGCGCCCCAGTACTTC.

The rearrangement links TRBV10-3 to TRBJ2-1; D gene uncertain. V was pared by 2 bases and J by 1 base, with 12 bases between. The CDR3 is 16 amino acids. Per germline, CDR1 ENHRY and CDR2 SYGVKD. The CDR3 DNA is TGTGCCATCAGTGAGCCCGAAGTCCTGTCCTACAATGAGCAGTTCTTC. It specifies CAISEPEVLSYNEQFF.

The chain employs TRBV11-2 and TRBJ2-2; a weak D match, TRBD2 (7 bases). Deletions cut 4 bases from V and 6 bases from J, with 21 bases between. There are 17 residues in the CDR3. Germline CDR1 reads SGHAT; CDR2 reads FQNNGV. In DNA form, the CDR3 reads TGTGCCAGCAGCTGGGGGGCGCCCGGGGGGCTCTCCGGGGAGCTGTTTTTT. Translating it yields CASSWGAPGGLSGELFF.

This chain links TRBV6-2 or TRBV6-3 with TRBJ1-1; 8 positions match TRBD1. Germline V gene sequence: CDR1 MNHEY, CDR2 SVGEGT. The CDR3 totals 14 residues. V shed 7 bases, J shed 5 bases, and the junction held 9 bases outside the gene matches. CDR3 loop: CASILDRGGTEAFF. CDR3 nucleotides: TGTGCCAGCATTCTAGACAGGGGAGGGACTGAAGCTTTCTTT.

This clonotype was found a few times. V and J are TRBV10-3 and TRBJ2-2; D uncertain. CDR3 size: 14 residues. Deletions cut 4 bases from V and 10 bases from J, with 16 bases between. From germline, CDR1 is ENHRY and CDR2 SYGVKD. CDR3 residues: CAISGSFPAEELFF. CDR3 coding DNA: TGTGCCATCAGTGGTAGTTTCCCCGCGGAGGAGCTGTTTTTT.

V gene TRBV6-2 or TRBV6-3 combines with J gene TRBJ2-2, with TRBD2 matching over 13 bases. Germline V gene sequence: CDR1 MNHEY, CDR2 SVGEGT. J gave up 6 bases and V 8 bases, and 3 bases lay outside the gene matches. The CDR3 has 14 residues. The CDR3, as DNA: TGTGCCAGCGGACTAGCGGGAGCGTCCGGGGAGCTGTTTTTT. Translation: CASGLAGASGELFF.

A few counts support this clonotype. CDR3 nucleotides: TGTGCCAGCAGTGAAGTAGGCGGCCCCCTCCACTTT. This gives the protein CASSEVGGPLHF. V gene TRBV6-1 combines with J gene TRBJ1-6; the D is unclear. The CDR3 has 12 amino acids. Germline lookup yields CDR1 MNHNS and CDR2 SASEGT. V was trimmed by 1 base and J by 13 bases, leaving 8 bases between them.

This clonotype has just one count. The rearrangement uses TRBV7-9 and TRBJ1-1; D not resolved. CDR1 and CDR2 (germline): SEHNR, FQNEAQ (reference sequence). This CDR3 contains 13 residues. Between the trimmed V and J ends, which lost 7 bases and 0 bases, there was a span of 9 bases. This chain's CDR3 is CASKGYMNTEAFF. The CDR3 DNA sequence: TGTGCCAGCAAAGGGTACATGAACACTGAAGCTTTCTTT.

This rearrangement joins TRBV12-3 or TRBV12-4 to TRBJ2-2; D ambiguous. This CDR3 has 14 amino acids. The V end was cut by 6 bases, the J end by 6 bases, with 14 bases between. The CDR3 spells CASSPGIEAGELFF. The CDR3 DNA is TGTGCCAGCAGCCCGGGCATTGAAGCCGGGGAGCTGTTTTTT.

The V and J genes are TRBV30 and TRBJ2-7; D possibly uses TRBD1 or TRBD2 (5 bases each). Trimming cost V 3 bases and J 2 bases, with 8 bases left between them. Germline V CDR1 and CDR2: GTSNPN, SVGIG (reference sequence). CDR3 size: 12 residues. CDR3 sequence (DNA): TGTGCCTGGAGCGTGGGACCCTACGAGCAGTACTTC. It encodes CAWSVGPYEQYF.

The V gene is TRBV19, the J gene TRBJ2-1; maybe TRBD2 (7 bases). Looked up from germline, CDR1 is LNHDA and CDR2 is SQIVND (reference sequence). V was pared by 10 bases and J by 6 bases, with 22 bases between. The CDR3 has 15 amino acids. DNA for the CDR3: TGTGCCACTAGACAACTAGAGGGGGGGGCCAATGAGCAGTTCTTC. It yields the protein CATRQLEGGANEQFF.

This clonotype was detected ten times or more. V and J are TRBV7-2 and TRBJ1-6; unclear D gene. The CDR3 covers 16 residues. Germline CDR1 reads SGHTA; CDR2 reads FQGNSA. V was cut by 11 bases and J by 0 bases, with 17 bases left in between. The CDR3 loop is CACRHRDASYNSPLHF. CDR3 DNA: TGTGCCTGTAGGCATCGGGATGCCTCCTATAATTCACCCCTCCACTTT.